The entry below gives a single TCR beta chain sequence along with its context. The antigen is not known. Sequencing was performed with immunoSEQ multiplex PCR; in TCRdb, only in-frame clones are kept and a portion is missing. The sample includes around 36,000 clones, 90% to 95% of them seen just once. V was pared by 0 bases and J by 4 bases, with 8 bases of the junction left unmatched. CDR3 length equals 18 residues. Germline V gives CDR1 SGHRS, CDR2 YFSETQ. Documented time point: week 5, during vaccination. A 20-mer mutant IDH1 peptide at 300 ug was injected subcutaneously with topical imiquimod. These data belong to a study of a mutant IDH1 vaccine in newly diagnosed glioma. Findings and limits, study-wide: In around 93% of patients, immune responses induced by the vaccine occurred.

V gene TRBV5-1 combines with J gene TRBJ2-2; 11 bases align to TRBD2. The sequence came from a man between 45 and 60 years old with glioma. This material consisted of PBMCs, taken from a glioma patient whose treatment included an IDH1 peptide vaccine. CDR3 DNA: TGCGCCAGCAGCTTGGATATTAGCGGGAGGGCCGGCACCGGGGAGCTGTTTTTT. Amino acid sequence: CASSLDISGRAGTGELFF. Full variable domain (outside the CDR3, taken from reference TRBV5-1 and TRBJ2-2): KAGVTQTPRYLIKTRGQQVTLSCSPISGHRSVSWYQQTPGQGLQFLFEYFSETQRNKGNFPGRFSGRQFSNSRSEMNVSTLELGDSALYLCASSLDISGRAGTGELFFGEGSRLTVL.